The source of this TCR beta chain is a study of blood T cell repertoires in COVID-19. The wider study: Sites across the United States, Italy and Spain contributed samples from acute and convalescent COVID-19. PBMCs, B-cell-depleted T cells, or T cells provided the cDNA or gDNA that made up the material.

This CDR3 region has 14 residues. The germline V and J ends were trimmed by 0 bases and 0 bases, with 5 bases remaining between them. CDR1 and CDR2 (germline): SGHRS, YFSETQ. Authors' analysis steps: By means of reference gene primer amplification, nucleated cell counts were estimated. Only in-frame clones appear in the TCRdb table, and some are missing; sequencing was by immunoSEQ multiplex PCR. V, J and clone size are those of that table, while D and trimming were read from the DNA. This table holds 110,000 or so clones, 84% found once. The rearrangement joins TRBV5-1 to TRBJ2-3; unclear D gene. The TCR sequence derives from a woman in her thirties or forties with acute or convalescent COVID-19. Sequenced sample: peripheral blood. As DNA, the CDR3 is TGCGCCAGCAGCTTGGACGGTAGCACAGATACGCAGTATTTT. Translation gives CASSLDGSTDTQYF.